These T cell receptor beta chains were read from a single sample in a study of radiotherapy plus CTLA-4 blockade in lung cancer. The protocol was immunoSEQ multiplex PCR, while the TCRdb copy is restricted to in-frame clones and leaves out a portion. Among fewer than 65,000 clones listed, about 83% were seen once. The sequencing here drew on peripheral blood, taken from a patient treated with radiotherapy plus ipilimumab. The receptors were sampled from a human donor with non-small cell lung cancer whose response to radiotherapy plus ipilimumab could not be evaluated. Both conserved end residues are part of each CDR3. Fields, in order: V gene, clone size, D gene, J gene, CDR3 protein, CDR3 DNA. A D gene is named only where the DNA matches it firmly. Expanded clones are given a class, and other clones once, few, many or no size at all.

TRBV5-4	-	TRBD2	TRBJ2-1	CASSSGLADSSSYNEQFF	TGTGCCAGCAGCTCCGGACTAGCGGATTCAAGCTCCTACAATGAGCAGTTCTTC
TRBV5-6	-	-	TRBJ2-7	CASTSIQMLDSSPYEQYF	TGTGCCAGCACCTCGATCCAAATGCTGGACTCCTCTCCCTACGAGCAGTACTTC
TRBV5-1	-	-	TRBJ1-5	CASSRLTSTAYSNQPQHF	TGCGCCAGCAGCCGACTTACCTCGACGGCCTATAGCAATCAGCCCCAGCATTTT
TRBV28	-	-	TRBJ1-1	CASSFPGRTEAFF	TGTGCCAGCAGTTTCCCGGGGAGGACTGAAGCTTTCTTT
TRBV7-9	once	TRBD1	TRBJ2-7	CASSLRGPMGQGTYEQYF	TGTGCCAGCAGCTTAAGGGGGCCAATGGGACAGGGAACCTACGAGCAGTACTTC
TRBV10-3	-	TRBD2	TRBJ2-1	CAISGGLAGAHNEQFF	TGTGCCATCAGTGGGGGACTAGCGGGCGCCCACAATGAGCAGTTCTTC
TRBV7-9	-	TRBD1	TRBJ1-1	CASSLGGQGGSAFF	TGTGCCAGCAGCTTAGGGGGACAGGGGGGCTCAGCTTTCTTT
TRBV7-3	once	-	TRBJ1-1	CASRSQGSNTEAFF	TGTGCCAGCAGGTCCCAGGGATCGAACACTGAAGCTTTCTTT
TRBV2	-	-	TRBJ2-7	CASRAGTGGTYEQYF	TGTGCCAGCAGGGCTGGGACTGGCGGGACCTACGAGCAGTACTTC
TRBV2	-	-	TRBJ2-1	CASEELSAEQFF	TGTGCCAGTGAAGAACTGAGTGCTGAGCAGTTCTTC
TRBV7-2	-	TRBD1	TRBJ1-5	CASSLRGRGNNQPQHF	TGTGCCAGCAGCTTACGTGGCAGGGGGAATAATCAGCCCCAGCATTTT
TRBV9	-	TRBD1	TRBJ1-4	CASSLTPGGLGEKLFF	TGTGCCAGCAGCTTAACCCCAGGGGGCCTCGGAGAAAAACTGTTTTTT
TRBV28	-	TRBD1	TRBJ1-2	CASSFSGLKGATYGYTF	TGTGCCAGCAGTTTTTCTGGGCTCAAGGGGGCTACCTATGGCTACACCTTC
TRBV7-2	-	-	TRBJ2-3	CASSLVLIPATDTQYF	TGTGCCAGCAGCTTAGTCCTTATACCTGCGACAGATACGCAGTATTTT
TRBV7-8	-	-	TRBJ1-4	CASSSEGVGDEKLFF	TGTGCCAGCAGCTCCGAGGGGGTGGGGGATGAAAAACTGTTTTTT
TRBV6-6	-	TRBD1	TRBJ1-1	CASSWGQGATEAFF	TGTGCCAGCAGTTGGGGACAGGGGGCTACTGAAGCTTTCTTT
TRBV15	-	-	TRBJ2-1	CATSRDEGGWPISKGEQFF	TGTGCCACCAGCAGAGATGAGGGGGGGTGGCCCATCTCAAAAGGGGAGCAGTTCTTC
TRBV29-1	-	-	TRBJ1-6	CSVMWGSTNSPLHF	TGCAGCGTTATGTGGGGCAGCACAAATTCACCCCTCCACTTT
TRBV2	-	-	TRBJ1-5	CASSDGGGQPQHF	TGTGCCAGCAGTGATGGTGGCGGTCAGCCCCAGCATTTT
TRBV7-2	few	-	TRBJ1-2	CASSLNPAFGVGGYTF	TGTGCCAGCAGCTTAAATCCTGCGTTCGGGGTCGGCGGCTACACCTTC
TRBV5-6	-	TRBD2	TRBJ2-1	CASSQTSGRPGLYNEQFF	TGTGCCAGCAGCCAGACTAGCGGGAGGCCGGGACTCTACAATGAGCAGTTCTTC
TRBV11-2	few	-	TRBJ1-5	CASSLAGFSNQPQHF	TGTGCCAGCAGCTTAGCAGGGTTCTCCAATCAGCCCCAGCATTTT
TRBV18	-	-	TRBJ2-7	CASSPQGHGSLAEQYF	TGTGCCAGCTCACCACAGGGGCACGGAAGTCTGGCCGAGCAGTACTTC
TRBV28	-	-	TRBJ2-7	CAGSNSREPHEQYF	TGTGCCGGCTCAAACTCCAGGGAACCCCACGAGCAGTACTTC
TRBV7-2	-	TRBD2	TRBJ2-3	CASSLGDYSDTQYF	TGTGCCAGCAGCTTAGGGGACTATTCAGATACGCAGTATTTT
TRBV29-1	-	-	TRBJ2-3	CSAAWADTQYF	TGCAGCGCCGCCTGGGCCGATACGCAGTATTTT
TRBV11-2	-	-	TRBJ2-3	CASSLAAGATDTQYF	TGTGCCAGCAGCTTAGCGGCGGGGGCCACAGATACGCAGTATTTT
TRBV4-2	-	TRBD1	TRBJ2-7	CASSQDPIGTGAYEQYF	TGTGCCAGCAGCCAAGATCCCATCGGGACAGGGGCCTACGAGCAGTACTTC
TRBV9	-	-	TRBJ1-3	CASSVAGSGNTIYF	TGTGCCAGCAGCGTAGCAGGGTCTGGAAACACCATATATTTT
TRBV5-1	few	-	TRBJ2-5	CASSLVASEETQYF	TGCGCCAGCAGCTTGGTAGCTAGCGAGGAGACCCAGTACTTC
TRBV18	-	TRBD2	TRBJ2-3	CASSPGTISDTQYF	TGTGCCAGCTCACCAGGGACTATCAGTGATACGCAGTATTTT
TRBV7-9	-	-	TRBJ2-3	CAGIPRGGLSTDTQYF	TGTGCCGGCATCCCTCGAGGCGGGTTAAGCACAGATACGCAGTATTTT
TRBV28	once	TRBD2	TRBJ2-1	CASSYSLAGLYNEQFF	TGTGCCAGCAGTTACTCTCTAGCGGGCCTCTACAATGAGCAGTTCTTC
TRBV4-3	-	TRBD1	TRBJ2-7	CASSQAGDRGYEQYF	TGCGCCAGCAGCCAAGCGGGGGACAGGGGATACGAGCAGTACTTC
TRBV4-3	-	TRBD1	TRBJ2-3	CASSQGTGTDTQYF	TGCGCCAGCAGCCAAGGGACAGGGACAGATACGCAGTATTTT
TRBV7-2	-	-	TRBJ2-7	CASSPFLGSYEQYF	TGTGCCAGCAGCCCATTTTTGGGCAGCTACGAGCAGTACTTC
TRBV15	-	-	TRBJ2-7	CATSRGPQGYEQYF	TGTGCCACCAGCAGAGGTCCGCAGGGTTACGAGCAGTACTTC
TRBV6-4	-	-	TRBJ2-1	CASSVEAFTNEQFF	TGTGCCAGCAGTGTCGAAGCCTTTACCAATGAGCAGTTCTTC
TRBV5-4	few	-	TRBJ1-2	CASSSRFHYGYTF	TGTGCCAGCAGCTCCAGGTTTCACTATGGCTACACCTTC
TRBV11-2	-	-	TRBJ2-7	CASEGLDSYEQYF	TGTGCCAGTGAGGGACTGGACTCCTACGAGCAGTACTTC
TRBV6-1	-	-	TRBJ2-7	CASSDQGYEQYF	TGTGCCAGCAGTGATCAGGGTTACGAGCAGTACTTC
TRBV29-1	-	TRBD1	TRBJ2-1	CSVGGTGDNEQFF	TGCAGCGTTGGGGGGACAGGAGACAATGAGCAGTTCTTC
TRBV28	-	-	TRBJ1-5	CASSFLYQPQHF	TGTGCCAGCAGTTTCCTCTATCAGCCCCAGCATTTT
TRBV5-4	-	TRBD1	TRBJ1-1	CASSLGMGQGRANTEAFF	TGTGCCAGCAGCTTGGGTATGGGACAGGGGAGGGCGAACACTGAAGCTTTCTTT
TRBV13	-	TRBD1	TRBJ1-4	CASSWGQGAGEKLFF	TGTGCCAGCAGCTGGGGACAGGGGGCAGGTGAAAAACTGTTTTTT
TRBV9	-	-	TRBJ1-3	CASSVVAGFGNTIYF	TGTGCCAGCAGCGTAGTGGCAGGGTTTGGAAACACCATATATTTT
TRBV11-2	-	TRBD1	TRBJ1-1	CASSSIQGARVTEAFF	TGTGCCAGCAGCTCGATCCAGGGGGCGCGAGTCACTGAAGCTTTCTTT
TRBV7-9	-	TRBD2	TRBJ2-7	CASSLEREAPDEQYF	TGTGCCAGCAGCTTAGAGCGGGAGGCCCCAGACGAGCAGTACTTC
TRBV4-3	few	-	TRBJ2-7	CASSQDSSERSQQYF	TGCGCCAGCAGCCAAGACAGTTCAGAACGTTCGCAGCAGTACTTC
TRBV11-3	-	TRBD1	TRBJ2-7	CASSFGQGVNYEQYF	TGTGCCAGCAGCTTTGGACAGGGTGTCAACTACGAGCAGTACTTC
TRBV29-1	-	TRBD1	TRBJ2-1	CSVQTGQGDNEQFF	TGCAGCGTTCAGACGGGACAGGGAGACAATGAGCAGTTCTTC
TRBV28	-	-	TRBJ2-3	CASSLKGRSRPTCTDTQYF	TGTGCCAGCAGTTTAAAGGGGAGGTCCCGACCGACTTGCACAGATACGCAGTATTTT
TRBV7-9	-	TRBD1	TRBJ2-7	CASSPTGGYKEQYF	TGTGCCAGCAGCCCGACAGGGGGCTATAAGGAGCAGTACTTC
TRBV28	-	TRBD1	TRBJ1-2	CASQGQGHYGYTF	TGTGCCAGCCAGGGACAGGGGCACTATGGCTACACCTTC
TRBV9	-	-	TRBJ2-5	CASSALNALETQYF	TGTGCCAGCAGCGCACTGAACGCTCTGGAGACCCAGTACTTC
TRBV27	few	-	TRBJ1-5	CASSSHREQPQHF	TGTGCCAGCAGTTCCCACAGGGAACAGCCCCAGCATTTT